The rows below give T cell receptor beta chains drawn from one sample of a study of cytomegalovirus exposure and HLA in healthy donors. Clones were read by immunoSEQ multiplex PCR, and TCRdb kept only the in-frame ones, dropping some. This table holds under 200,000 clones, over 65% found once. Sequenced sample: PBMCs. The receptors come from a man in his 60s in good health and CMV-seronegative. The CDR3 runs from the conserved cysteine through the conserved F or W. D genes are given only for firm matches. A clone size is listed for some rows: how often the clone was seen (once, few, many), or a class if it is expanded.

j_call	d_call	clone_size	v_call	cdr3_nt	cdr3_aa
TRBJ2-1	.	.	TRBV7-8	TGTGCCAGCAGTATCAGTCGCGGGCCCTACAATGAGCAGTTCTTC	CASSISRGPYNEQFF
TRBJ1-4	.	.	TRBV10-3	TGTGCCATCAGTGGGTCCGAAGGGGATAATGAAAAACTGTTTTTT	CAISGSEGDNEKLFF
TRBJ1-1	TRBD1	.	TRBV6-5	TGTGCCAGCAGTTGGGGACAGGGGGCGGCGAACACTGAAGCTTTCTTT	CASSWGQGAANTEAFF
TRBJ2-5	TRBD1	.	TRBV19	TGTGCCAGTAGTCTCCGGACAGGGGGCGGGGAGACCCAGTACTTC	CASSLRTGGGETQYF
TRBJ1-5	.	.	TRBV6-6	TGTGCCAGCAGTTACTTGGGCAATCAGCCCCAGAATTTT	CASSYLGNQPQNF
TRBJ2-2	.	.	TRBV5-4	TGTGCCAGCAGCTTTGGAGGGCGCACCGGGGAGCTGTTTTTT	CASSFGGRTGELFF
TRBJ2-3	.	.	TRBV5-1	TGCGCCAGCAGCTTGTCCGCCAGACACACTAGCACAGATACGCAGTATTTT	CASSLSARHTSTDTQYF
TRBJ1-1	TRBD1	once	TRBV5-6	TGTGCCAGCAGCTTGGGGGCAGGGGGCGACACTGAAGCTTTCTTT	CASSLGAGGDTEAFF
TRBJ1-4	TRBD1	few	TRBV10-3	TGTGCCATCAGGGCTGGGACAGGGATAAATGAAAAACTGTTTTTT	CAIRAGTGINEKLFF
TRBJ2-7	.	.	TRBV5-1	TGCGCCAGCAGCCCCCGGGACACTTCCTACGAGCAGTACTTC	CASSPRDTSYEQYF
TRBJ2-1	.	.	TRBV7-2	TGTGCCAGCAGCTTCCGACAGAGTGACAATGAGCAGTTCTTC	CASSFRQSDNEQFF
TRBJ2-1	TRBD1	.	TRBV7-2	TGTGCCAGCAGCAATAGACAGGGACATGAGCAGTTCTTC	CASSNRQGHEQFF
TRBJ2-7	.	once	TRBV4-1	TGCGCCAGCAGCCAAGATAGGACAGTCGGCTCCTACGAGCAGTACTTC	CASSQDRTVGSYEQYF
TRBJ1-1	.	.	TRBV7-2	TGTGCCAGCGTAGGTACGGGACAGAACACTGAAGCTTTCTTT	CASVGTGQNTEAFF
TRBJ1-1	TRBD1	.	TRBV6-1	TGTGCTAGCAGTGAGACCGGGACAGTGAACACTGAAGCTTTCTTT	CASSETGTVNTEAFF
TRBJ1-1	TRBD1	few	TRBV19	TGTGCCAGTAAAGCGACAGGGGGCTTAGGGACTGAAGCTTTCTTT	CASKATGGLGTEAFF
TRBJ2-1	TRBD2	.	TRBV13	TGTGCCAGCAGCTTAGGTCTAGCGGGGGGGAACAATGAGCGGTTCTTC	CASSLGLAGGNNERFF
TRBJ1-1	.	.	TRBV9	TGTGCCAGCAGCGTAGGAGAGGGCGTGGGAGGTGACACTGAAGCTTTCTTT	CASSVGEGVGGDTEAFF
TRBJ2-2	.	.	TRBV2	TGTGCCAGCAGTGAACTGACTGGAGGGACCGGGGAGCTGTTTTTT	CASSELTGGTGELFF
TRBJ2-2	.	.	TRBV19	TGTGCCAGTAGTATAGATGAGGGAACCGGGGAGCTGTTTTTT	CASSIDEGTGELFF
TRBJ1-5	.	.	TRBV30	TGTGCCTGGAGTGTGGGGCGGAATCAGCCCCAGCATTTT	CAWSVGRNQPQHF
TRBJ2-7	.	few	TRBV5-6	TGTGCCAGCAGCCCTGGCATTTCCTACGAGCAGTACTTC	CASSPGISYEQYF
TRBJ1-1	TRBD1	.	TRBV29-1	TGCAGCGCAAACAGGGGGGAGAACACTGAAGCTTTCTTT	CSANRGENTEAFF
TRBJ2-5	.	.	TRBV14	TGTGCCAGCAGCCAACGGAGGGGACTCACAGTGACCCAGTACTTC	CASSQRRGLTVTQYF
TRBJ2-4	.	.	TRBV19	TGTGCCAGTAGTCCACGGACAGAAAACATTCAGTACTTC	CASSPRTENIQYF
TRBJ2-7	.	few	TRBV19	TGTGCCAGTAGGGGGGCAGCCCGCTCCTACGAGCAGTACTTC	CASRGAARSYEQYF
TRBJ2-1	.	.	TRBV11-2	TGTGCCAGCAGCTTACTTGGAGATCGTGGGGGCGAGCAGTTCTTC	CASSLLGDRGGEQFF
TRBJ1-6	.	few	TRBV7-9	TGTGCCGGGGCAGTCAATAATTCACCCCTCCACTTT	CAGAVNNSPLHF
TRBJ2-3	.	.	TRBV29-1	TGCAGCACCCGCGTATTACTAGATACCACAGATACGCAGTATTTT	CSTRVLLDTTDTQYF
TRBJ2-5	TRBD2	.	TRBV18	TGTGCCAGCTCTCCAGGACTAGCGGAAGAGACCCAGTACTTC	CASSPGLAEETQYF
TRBJ2-7	TRBD2	.	TRBV28	TGTGCCAGCAATTGGGGGGGGAACGAGCAGTACTTC	CASNWGGNEQYF
TRBJ2-5	TRBD2	few	TRBV6-6	TGTGCCAGCAGTTACCCGGGGGGAGGGCAAGAGACCCAGTACTTC	CASSYPGGGQETQYF
TRBJ2-7	.	.	TRBV2	.	CASILAQGAKEQYF
TRBJ2-7	TRBD1	.	TRBV6-6	TGTGCCAGCAGTGGGTGGACAGGGTCCTCCGAGCAGTACTTC	CASSGWTGSSEQYF
TRBJ1-2	TRBD1	once	TRBV5-1	TGCGCCAGCAGCTTGGGACAGGGCAATGGCTACACCTTC	CASSLGQGNGYTF
TRBJ1-1	.	once	TRBV28	TGTGCCAGCAGTTTAAGAACAGGCTACACTGAAGCTTTCTTT	CASSLRTGYTEAFF
TRBJ2-3	TRBD2	.	TRBV27	TGTGCCAGCAGTGATACCGCACTAGCGGGGTTTGGTACGCAGTATTTT	CASSDTALAGFGTQYF
TRBJ1-1	.	.	TRBV15	TGTGCCACCAGCATAGATACGGGGGGTCTGACTGAAGCTTTCTTT	CATSIDTGGLTEAFF
TRBJ1-2	.	.	TRBV10-2	TGCGCCAGCAAGACAGGCAATAGCTATGGCTACACCTTC	CASKTGNSYGYTF
TRBJ2-1	.	.	TRBV5-1	TGCGCCAGCAGCTATGGCAGCTCCTACAATGAGCAGTTCTTC	CASSYGSSYNEQFF
TRBJ1-1	.	.	TRBV7-3	TGTGCCAGCAGCTTAGAGGGGGTGGACACTGAAGCTTTCTTT	CASSLEGVDTEAFF
TRBJ2-1	.	.	TRBV5-1	TGCGCCAGCAGCTCCCTGGACAGCAATGAGCAGTTCTTC	CASSSLDSNEQFF
TRBJ2-7	.	once	TRBV7-7	TGTGCCAGCAGCCCACTTACGAGCTCCTACGAGCAGTACTTC	CASSPLTSSYEQYF
TRBJ1-2	TRBD1	.	TRBV30	TGTGCCTGGAGCCCTAGGACAGGGAGTAGCCCACGCTATGGCTACACCTTC	CAWSPRTGSSPRYGYTF